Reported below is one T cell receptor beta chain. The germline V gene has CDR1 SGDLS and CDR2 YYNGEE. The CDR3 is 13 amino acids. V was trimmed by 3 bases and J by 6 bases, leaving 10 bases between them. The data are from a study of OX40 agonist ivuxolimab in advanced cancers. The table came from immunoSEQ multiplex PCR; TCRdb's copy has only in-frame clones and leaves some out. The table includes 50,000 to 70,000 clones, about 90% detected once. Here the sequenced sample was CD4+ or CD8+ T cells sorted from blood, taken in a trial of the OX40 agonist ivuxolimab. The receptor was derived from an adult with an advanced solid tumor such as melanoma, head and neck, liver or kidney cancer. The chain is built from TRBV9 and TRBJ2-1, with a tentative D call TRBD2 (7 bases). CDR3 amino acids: CASSEGGLNEQFF. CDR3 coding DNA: TGTGCCAGCAGCGAGGGGGGGCTCAATGAGCAGTTCTTC.